The source of this T cell receptor (beta chain) is a study of early T cells in non-severe SARS-CoV-2 infection. Study information: Sequencing used unsorted whole-blood bulk RNA, so chains lack pairing.

About this clonotype: Its antigen is undetermined.

The study, taken as a whole, reports: Matching results from VDJdb favored anti-spike CD8 responses, leaving private and CD4 specificities undetected.

The CDR3 runs to 14 residues. V was clipped by 1 base and J by 6 bases, with 9 bases between them. CDR1 SGHTA and CDR2 FQGNSA come from the germline V gene. Unique molecular identifiers were attached to individual cDNA molecules. TCRdb processed the 5' RACE reads anew with MiXCR; each CDR3 protein has one entry. The sample lists 70,000 or so distinct CDR3 sequences, around 10% seen once, with about 7.1% in the top ten. The rearrangement joins TRBV7-2 to TRBJ2-2; D gene unclear. The sequenced sample was whole blood, obtained at baseline. This sequence originates from an adult who was a healthcare worker with PCR-confirmed SARS-CoV-2 infection or an uninfected control (not recorded which). The CDR3 DNA reads TGTGCCAGCAGCTTAGTTATCACCCCCGGGGAGCTGTTTTTT. Amino acids: CASSLVITPGELFF.